Below, 4 T cell receptor beta chains from the same sample are listed, as sequenced in a study of persistence of HIV-infected CD4 T cells. Overlapping HIV-1 Gag 15-mer peptides at approximately 0.96 ug per peptide per mL were used. CD40L-negative CD69-negative CD45RO-high memory CD4+ T cells were sorted as populations depleted of antigen-responding cells. This was the immunoSEQ version 4 assay in survey mode. Method: immunoSEQ multiplex PCR; TCRdb's copy keeps in-frame clones and lacks some. Of about 39,000 clones in the sample, over 65% are singletons; the top ten hold around 5%. These receptors' targets are unknown. This specimen consisted of cultured CD4+ T cells from PBMCs, obtained from a patient who received antiretroviral therapy. The receptor source for this set is an adult with HIV. The donor label of this sample is uncertain.

The rearrangement links TRBV2 to TRBJ1-3; perhaps TRBD1 as D (6 bases). The CDR3 is 15 residues long. V was clipped by 4 bases and J by 4 bases, with 14 bases between them. The germline CDR1 and CDR2 sequences are SNHLY and FYNNEI. CDR3 in amino acids: CASSVNRASGNTIYF. CDR3 DNA: TGTGCCAGCAGTGTGAACAGGGCATCCGGAAACACCATATATTTT.

The chain combines TRBV19 with TRBJ2-3; TRBD1 aligns across 7 bases. CDR1 is LNHDA and CDR2 is SQIVND in the germline V gene (reference sequence). V was clipped by 3 bases and J by 11 bases; unmatched bases: 2. This CDR3 has 11 amino acids. The CDR3 here is CASSITGVQYF. The CDR3 region has the DNA TGTGCCAGTAGTATTACAGGGGTGCAGTATTTT.

The J gene is TRBJ2-2, the V gene TRBV5-1, with a tentative D call TRBD1 (6 bases). The CDR3 sequence is 14 residues long. The germline gives CDR1 SGHRS, CDR2 YFSETQ. V lost 2 bases and J 6 bases, leaving 11 bases between the germline ends. The CDR3 DNA is TGCGCCAGCAGCTTAGAGGGGGTACCCGGGGAGCTGTTTTTT. This encodes CASSLEGVPGELFF.

V usage is TRBV5-1 and J usage is TRBJ1-4; no definite D call. Trimming left V 1 base short and J 8 bases short, with 12 bases between. Germline V gene data show CDR1 as SGHRS and CDR2 as YFSETQ. There are 14 residues in the CDR3. CDR3 DNA: TGCGCCAGCAGCTTGCACGAAGCAAGCGAAAAACTGTTTTTT. Protein product: CASSLHEASEKLFF.